A single T cell receptor beta chain is shown here with its context. Donation came from healthy HIV-negative adults that had no recent acute infections or vaccinations. This entry belongs to a study of shared clonotypes between healthy human individuals. Study-wide background: Each donor's CD4 naive and CD4 memory cells filled three plates apiece, CD8 naive two, and CD8 memory one.

Data came from immunoSEQ multiplex PCR; TCRdb stores just in-frame clones and leaves some out. The sample holds some 2,400,000 clones, around 95% seen once. The CDR3 is 13 residues long. V lost 2 bases and J lost 4, with 11 bases in between. Germline CDR1 reads SQVTM; CDR2 reads ANQGSEA. Sequencing input: naive CD4+ T cells sorted from blood. Subset: CD45RA+ positively selected. The sequence was collected from a man aged 18 to 30 in good health. The chain joins TRBV29-1 to TRBJ1-2; D not certain. CDR3 sequence: CSVERNPVYGYTF. CDR3 coding DNA: TGCAGCGTTGAACGTAACCCCGTCTATGGCTACACCTTC.